The present entry profiles one T cell receptor (beta chain) with its context. This record comes from a study of blood T cell repertoires in COVID-19. This table comes from immunoSEQ multiplex PCR, and its TCRdb copy is limited to in-frame clones, with some not included. Of over 45,000 clones listed, roughly four fifths are singletons. V was cut by 4 bases and J by 5 bases, with 6 bases left in between. The V gene's germline CDR1 is SGHVS and CDR2 FQNEAQ. The CDR3 loop spans 12 amino acids. The sequenced sample consisted of peripheral blood. The sequence came from a man aged 40-50 years with acute or convalescent COVID-19. The V call is TRBV7-8, the J call TRBJ1-5; D is unclear. Here the CDR3 DNA reads TGTGCCAGCAGCTCCCCTGATCAGCCCCAGCATTTT. This translates into CASSSPDQPQHF.